This TCR beta chain was sequenced during a study of breast tumors, draining lymph nodes, adjacent tissues. CDR3 size: 13 residues. V gave up 5 bases and J gave up 9 bases, with 17 bases separating them. Germline V gene sequence: CDR1 DFQATT, CDR2 SNEGSKA (reference sequence). Axillary draining lymph nodes of breast cancer patients supplied the node samples. As to this clonotype: A much more abundant neighbour one base away suggests this may be a read error.

MiXCR, applied by TCRdb to the multiplex PCR reads, yields one record per CDR3 protein. The table includes under 150,000 distinct CDR3 sequences, just under 20% detected once. The source is a female donor with breast cancer. Some clones in this sample may be carry-over from other donors' samples. The V gene is TRBV20-1, the J gene TRBJ1-5; D ambiguous. The sample consisted of axillary lymph node tissue. The CDR3 nucleotides read TGCAGTGCTCTCCTCCGACGGTTGGGGCCCCAGCATTTT. Amino acid sequence: CSALLRRLGPQHF.